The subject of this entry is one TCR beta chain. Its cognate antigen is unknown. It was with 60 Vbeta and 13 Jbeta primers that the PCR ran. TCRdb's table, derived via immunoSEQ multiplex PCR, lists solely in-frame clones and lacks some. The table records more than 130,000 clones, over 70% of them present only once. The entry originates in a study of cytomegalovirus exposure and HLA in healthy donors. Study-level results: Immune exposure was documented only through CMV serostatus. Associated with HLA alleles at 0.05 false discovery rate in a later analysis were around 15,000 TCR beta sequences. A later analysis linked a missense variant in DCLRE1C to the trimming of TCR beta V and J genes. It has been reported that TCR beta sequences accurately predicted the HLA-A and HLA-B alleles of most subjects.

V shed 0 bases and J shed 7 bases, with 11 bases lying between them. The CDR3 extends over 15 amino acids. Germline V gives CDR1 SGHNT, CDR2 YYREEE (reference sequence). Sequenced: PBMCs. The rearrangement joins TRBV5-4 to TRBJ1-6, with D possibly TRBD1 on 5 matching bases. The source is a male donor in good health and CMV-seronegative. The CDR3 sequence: CASSLVGGGNSPLHF. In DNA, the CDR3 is TGTGCCAGCAGCTTGGTCGGGGGAGGCAATTCACCCCTCCACTTT.